The rows below give T cell receptor beta chains drawn from one sample of a study of CD8 T cells in Susac syndrome. TCRdb recomputed calls from the immunoSEQ multiplex PCR reads with MiXCR, one row per CDR3 protein. The sample lists about 90,000 distinct CDR3 sequences, around 93% occurring once. Sequenced input: CD8+ T cells from PBMCs. The receptors were gathered from a human donor in good health. The CDR3 runs from the conserved cysteine through the conserved F or W. Each record gives: clone size, J gene, D gene, V gene, CDR3 protein, CDR3 DNA. The D gene is left open where the match is weak. Only part of the rows carry a size: once, few, many, or a class if the clone is expanded.

abundance: NA
j_gene: TRBJ1-2
d_gene: NA
v_gene: TRBV9
CDR3aa: CASSGTAIRGSGSYTF
CDR3nt: TGTGCCAGCAGCGGGACGGCAATAAGGGGCTCGGGGAGCTACACCTTC

abundance: NA
j_gene: TRBJ2-2
d_gene: NA
v_gene: TRBV5-6
CDR3aa: CASTRNTGELFF
CDR3nt: TGTGCCAGCACCAGGAACACCGGGGAGCTGTTTTTT

abundance: NA
j_gene: TRBJ2-5
d_gene: TRBD1
v_gene: TRBV7-9
CDR3aa: CASSSRDRGEETQYF
CDR3nt: TGTGCCAGCAGCTCCCGGGACAGGGGGGAAGAGACCCAGTACTTC

abundance: NA
j_gene: TRBJ2-5
d_gene: TRBD1
v_gene: TRBV5-1
CDR3aa: CASSEGAEETQYF
CDR3nt: TGCGCCAGCAGCGAGGGGGCTGAGGAGACCCAGTACTTC

abundance: NA
j_gene: TRBJ2-2
d_gene: NA
v_gene: TRBV24-1
CDR3aa: CATSPGGGTGELFF
CDR3nt: TGTGCCACCAGTCCAGGGGGGGGCACCGGGGAGCTGTTTTTT

abundance: NA
j_gene: TRBJ2-7
d_gene: TRBD2
v_gene: TRBV29-1
CDR3aa: CSVEAIAGGIYEQYF
CDR3nt: TGCAGCGTTGAAGCCATAGCGGGGGGGATCTACGAGCAGTACTTC

abundance: NA
j_gene: TRBJ2-5
d_gene: NA
v_gene: TRBV9
CDR3aa: CASSDHQETQYF
CDR3nt: TGTGCCAGCAGCGACCACCAAGAGACCCAGTACTTC

abundance: NA
j_gene: TRBJ2-1
d_gene: NA
v_gene: TRBV9
CDR3aa: CASSGMGHEQFF
CDR3nt: TGTGCCAGCAGCGGAATGGGTCATGAGCAGTTCTTC

abundance: NA
j_gene: TRBJ1-5
d_gene: TRBD1
v_gene: TRBV13
CDR3aa: CASSSGTGTTPGQPQHF
CDR3nt: TGTGCCAGCAGCTCCGGGACAGGAACTACCCCTGGTCAGCCCCAGCATTTT

abundance: NA
j_gene: TRBJ2-2
d_gene: TRBD2
v_gene: TRBV15
CDR3aa: CATSTSGGPNTGELFF
CDR3nt: TGTGCCACCAGCACTAGCGGGGGGCCGAACACCGGGGAGCTGTTTTTT

abundance: NA
j_gene: TRBJ1-1
d_gene: TRBD1
v_gene: TRBV3-1
CDR3aa: CASSQDHYRGWTEAFF
CDR3nt: TGTGCCAGCAGCCAGGACCACTACAGGGGTTGGACTGAAGCTTTCTTT

abundance: NA
j_gene: TRBJ2-1
d_gene: NA
v_gene: TRBV6-5
CDR3aa: CASSYEGSYNEQFF
CDR3nt: TGTGCCAGCAGTTACGAGGGCTCCTACAATGAGCAGTTCTTC

abundance: NA
j_gene: TRBJ2-1
d_gene: TRBD2
v_gene: TRBV7-6
CDR3aa: CATGLGGIEQFF
CDR3nt: TGTGCCACCGGACTAGGAGGCATTGAGCAGTTCTTC

abundance: NA
j_gene: TRBJ1-1
d_gene: NA
v_gene: TRBV29-1
CDR3aa: CSVDWGSVVAFF
CDR3nt: TGCAGCGTTGATTGGGGGAGTGTCGTAGCTTTCTTT

abundance: NA
j_gene: TRBJ1-2
d_gene: NA
v_gene: TRBV6-5
CDR3aa: CASKFSATYGYTF
CDR3nt: TGTGCCAGCAAATTTTCAGCTACCTATGGCTACACCTTC

abundance: NA
j_gene: TRBJ2-7
d_gene: TRBD2
v_gene: TRBV9
CDR3aa: CASSHSLASGGDEQYF
CDR3nt: TGTGCCAGCAGTCATAGCTTGGCTAGCGGGGGGGACGAGCAGTACTTC

abundance: NA
j_gene: TRBJ2-3
d_gene: NA
v_gene: TRBV5-6
CDR3aa: CASSLGGPLDTQYF
CDR3nt: TGTGCCAGCAGCTTGGGGGGGCCACTAGATACGCAGTATTTT

abundance: NA
j_gene: TRBJ1-2
d_gene: NA
v_gene: TRBV7-9
CDR3aa: CASEWVWYGYTF
CDR3nt: TGTGCCAGCGAGTGGGTTTGGTATGGCTACACCTTC

abundance: NA
j_gene: TRBJ2-7
d_gene: NA
v_gene: TRBV7-8
CDR3aa: CASSSSPTLSYEQYF
CDR3nt: TGTGCCAGCAGCTCCTCGCCTACACTTTCCTACGAGCAGTACTTC

abundance: NA
j_gene: TRBJ2-5
d_gene: NA
v_gene: TRBV7-2
CDR3aa: CASSLAPAETQYF
CDR3nt: TGTGCCAGCAGCTTAGCCCCAGCGGAGACCCAGTACTTC

abundance: NA
j_gene: TRBJ1-5
d_gene: NA
v_gene: TRBV9
CDR3aa: CASGDSNQPQHF
CDR3nt: TGTGCCAGTGGAGATAGCAATCAGCCCCAGCATTTT

abundance: NA
j_gene: TRBJ1-5
d_gene: NA
v_gene: TRBV27
CDR3aa: CASSLNWGQPQHF
CDR3nt: TGTGCCAGCAGTTTAAATTGGGGCCAGCCCCAGCATTTT

abundance: NA
j_gene: TRBJ1-2
d_gene: TRBD1
v_gene: TRBV5-6
CDR3aa: CASSPGTVSYGYTF
CDR3nt: TGTGCCAGCAGCCCCGGGACAGTCTCATATGGCTACACCTTC

abundance: NA
j_gene: TRBJ2-3
d_gene: NA
v_gene: TRBV6-5
CDR3aa: CASSYFGGPGNTQYF
CDR3nt: TGTGCCAGCAGTTACTTCGGGGGGCCGGGGAATACGCAGTATTTT

abundance: NA
j_gene: TRBJ2-5
d_gene: NA
v_gene: TRBV7-9
CDR3aa: CASSLGQVQYF
CDR3nt: TGTGCCAGCAGCTTAGGACAGGTCCAGTACTTC

abundance: NA
j_gene: TRBJ1-5
d_gene: TRBD1
v_gene: TRBV30
CDR3aa: CAWSPRYRGWNNQPQHF
CDR3nt: TGTGCCTGGAGTCCACGATACAGGGGCTGGAACAATCAGCCCCAGCATTTT

abundance: NA
j_gene: TRBJ1-2
d_gene: NA
v_gene: TRBV7-9
CDR3aa: CASSLVPGVYGYTF
CDR3nt: TGTGCCAGCAGCTTAGTACCAGGGGTCTATGGCTACACCTTC

abundance: NA
j_gene: TRBJ2-7
d_gene: NA
v_gene: TRBV6-2/TRBV6-3
CDR3aa: CASSRLGGHEQYF
CDR3nt: TGTGCCAGCAGCCGACTGGGGGGCCACGAGCAGTACTTC

abundance: NA
j_gene: TRBJ1-1
d_gene: TRBD1
v_gene: TRBV6-1
CDR3aa: CASRLDRDGNTEAFF
CDR3nt: TGTGCCAGCAGGCTAGACAGGGATGGGAACACTGAAGCTTTCTTT

abundance: once
j_gene: TRBJ2-2
d_gene: NA
v_gene: TRBV7-6
CDR3aa: CASSLPGRSTGELFF
CDR3nt: TGTGCCAGCAGCTTACCCGGCAGGAGTACCGGGGAGCTGTTTTTT

abundance: NA
j_gene: TRBJ2-7
d_gene: NA
v_gene: TRBV4-2
CDR3aa: CASSQGDGGYEQYF
CDR3nt: TGTGCCAGCAGCCAAGGGGACGGAGGCTACGAGCAGTACTTC

abundance: NA
j_gene: TRBJ1-3
d_gene: NA
v_gene: TRBV29-1
CDR3aa: CSAAGWEGGNTIYF
CDR3nt: TGCAGCGCCGCAGGCTGGGAAGGCGGAAACACCATATATTTT

abundance: NA
j_gene: TRBJ1-4
d_gene: NA
v_gene: TRBV2
CDR3aa: CASTAGEKLFF
CDR3nt: TGTGCCAGCACGGCGGGTGAAAAACTGTTTTTT

abundance: NA
j_gene: TRBJ2-3
d_gene: NA
v_gene: TRBV5-4
CDR3aa: CASSTTGWGQYF
CDR3nt: TGTGCCAGCAGCACGACGGGGTGGGGGCAGTATTTT

abundance: NA
j_gene: TRBJ1-2
d_gene: TRBD1
v_gene: TRBV9
CDR3aa: CASSAETGAFYGYTF
CDR3nt: TGTGCCAGCAGCGCTGAGACAGGGGCCTTCTATGGCTACACCTTC

abundance: NA
j_gene: TRBJ1-2
d_gene: NA
v_gene: TRBV4-1
CDR3aa: CASSQDWRGSDGYTF
CDR3nt: TGCGCCAGCAGCCAAGATTGGCGGGGGAGCGATGGCTACACCTTC

abundance: NA
j_gene: TRBJ2-1
d_gene: NA
v_gene: TRBV21-1
CDR3aa: CASSKKGWVRSYNEQFF
CDR3nt: TGTGCCAGCAGCAAAAAAGGGTGGGTACGCTCCTACAATGAGCAGTTCTTC

abundance: once
j_gene: TRBJ2-1
d_gene: NA
v_gene: TRBV5-1
CDR3aa: CASSLNGDNEQFF
CDR3nt: TGCGCCAGCAGCTTGAACGGAGACAATGAGCAGTTCTTC

abundance: NA
j_gene: TRBJ1-2
d_gene: NA
v_gene: TRBV29-1
CDR3aa: CSVETGKVDYGYTF
CDR3nt: TGCAGCGTGGAAACAGGGAAGGTGGACTATGGCTACACCTTC

abundance: NA
j_gene: TRBJ2-7
d_gene: NA
v_gene: TRBV6-5
CDR3aa: CASRPRAGTYEQYF
CDR3nt: TGTGCCAGCAGGCCGCGGGCAGGGACCTACGAGCAGTACTTC

abundance: NA
j_gene: TRBJ1-2
d_gene: NA
v_gene: TRBV6-2/TRBV6-3
CDR3aa: CASSYTASDGYTF
CDR3nt: TGTGCCAGCAGTTACACAGCAAGTGATGGCTACACCTTC

abundance: NA
j_gene: TRBJ1-5
d_gene: NA
v_gene: TRBV18
CDR3aa: CASSPGDSNQPQHF
CDR3nt: TGTGCCAGCTCACCAGGGGATAGCAATCAGCCCCAGCATTTT

abundance: NA
j_gene: TRBJ2-5
d_gene: NA
v_gene: TRBV20-1
CDR3aa: CSPSPGGAQETQYF
CDR3nt: TGCAGTCCATCCCCCGGAGGGGCACAAGAGACCCAGTACTTC